The rows below give T cell receptor beta chains drawn from one sample of a study of cytomegalovirus exposure and HLA in healthy donors. Profiling relied on immunoSEQ multiplex PCR, and the TCRdb table lists in-frame clones only, not all of them. The table has 250,000 to 300,000 clones, 80% to 90% seen once. Input material: PBMCs. The receptors were gathered from a woman aged 18-29 years in good health and CMV-seronegative. Each CDR3 is given with its conserved first and last residue. Fields, in order: V gene, J gene, CDR3 protein.

TRBV9	TRBJ2-2	CASSGSGRRDTGELFF
TRBV27	TRBJ2-1	CASSRDRGQGEQFF
TRBV19	TRBJ1-5	CASSRGSSNQPQHF
TRBV4-1	TRBJ1-2	CASSQGTGANYGYTF
TRBV5-6	TRBJ2-7	CASSLPGQGTSYEQYF
TRBV10-3	TRBJ1-5	CAISDRQNSNQPQHF
TRBV19	TRBJ2-7	CASSIDLVTYEQYF
TRBV7-2	TRBJ2-1	CASSFGIAGGNEQFF
TRBV7-2	TRBJ2-1	CASSPFSGQIYNEQFF
TRBV27	TRBJ2-1	CASSELAGSYNEQFF
TRBV6-5	TRBJ1-1	CASSYSAGPITEAFF
TRBV27	TRBJ1-4	CAIAAGPTNEKLFF
TRBV28	TRBJ2-1	CASSLVTLSDRSLQFF
TRBV27	TRBJ2-7	CASSSRDTNYEQYF
TRBV27	TRBJ2-7	CASTKELAGGGREQYF
TRBV18	TRBJ1-5	CASSPRGTGVVGSSNQPQHF
TRBV11-2	TRBJ1-5	CASSFRQGSQPQHF
TRBV18	TRBJ1-3	CASSPTGDTIYF
TRBV30	TRBJ2-1	CAWSGLARNEQFF
TRBV2	TRBJ2-2	CASSGERKGPRGELFF
TRBV2	TRBJ2-7	CASAGQGSYEQYF
TRBV29-1	TRBJ1-2	CSVDGQGSSYGYTF
TRBV29-1	TRBJ1-1	CSGGGQMNTEAFF
TRBV7-2	TRBJ1-1	CASSYFRTEAFF
TRBV25-1	TRBJ2-5	CASSVGVAGDLQETQYF
TRBV29-1	TRBJ2-7	CSVALQTSYEQYF
TRBV30	TRBJ1-5	CAWSGRGGQPQHF
TRBV27	TRBJ2-1	CASSLSLPYNEQFF
TRBV10-2	TRBJ2-7	CASSMKASGHNEQYF
TRBV4-3	TRBJ2-7	CASSLYRRGRTYEQYF
TRBV7-2	TRBJ2-1	CASSATSSYNEQFF
TRBV15	TRBJ1-1	CATSRDWGENTEAFF
TRBV5-1	TRBJ1-1	CASSLDRVDTEAFF
TRBV18	TRBJ1-5	CASSNSGQPQHF
TRBV29-1	TRBJ2-5	CSVSTSGGVRETQYF
TRBV30	TRBJ1-2	CAGEGDGYTF
TRBV27	TRBJ2-1	CASSLTGYNEQFF
TRBV19	TRBJ2-1	CASSIGSPDNEQFF
TRBV23-1	TRBJ1-2	CASSQSGGITGF
TRBV20-1	TRBJ1-5	CSASRSQPQHF